This T cell receptor (beta chain) is drawn from a study of blood T cell repertoires in COVID-19. The overall study: The United States, Italy and Spain supplied acute and convalescent COVID-19 samples. PBMCs, B-cell-depleted T cells, or T cells provided the cDNA or gDNA that made up the material.

Original methodology: Counts of nucleated cells, estimated from reference gene primer amplification, were obtained. Produced via immunoSEQ multiplex PCR; TCRdb's table is partial and in-frame only. That table furnishes V, J and clone size, whereas the DNA furnished D and trimming. The sample records a few hundred thousand clones, around 90% being singletons. V was clipped by 4 bases and J by 8 bases, with 18 bases between them. CDR3 length: 14 amino acids. Germline CDR1 reads SGDLS; CDR2 reads YYNGEE. This clonotype was obtained from a woman in her thirties with COVID-19, enrolled during active disease. The sequencing input was peripheral blood. The chain recombines TRBV9 with TRBJ1-2, with D possibly TRBD1 on 6 matching bases. CDR3 sequence: CASSPADRPTGYTF. The CDR3 DNA is TGTGCCAGCAGCCCTGCAGACAGGCCGACAGGCTACACCTTC.